This passage covers 28 T cell receptor beta chains from one sample sequenced in a study of blood T cell repertoires in COVID-19. Profiled with immunoSEQ multiplex PCR; TCRdb holds only in-frame clones, not every one. This table has fewer than 300,000 clones, more than 85% appearing once. Sequences were obtained from peripheral blood. The receptors were sampled from a woman in her twenties or thirties with COVID-19, enrolled during active disease.

This chain uses TRBV3-1 (or the pseudogene TRBV3-2) with TRBJ1-4; 10 nucleotides line up with TRBD1. CDR3 length: 16 residues. Germline loops: CDR1 LGHDT, CDR2 YNNKEL (reference sequence). Trimming cost V 4 bases and J 8 bases; bases outside gene matches: 10. The CDR3 region is CASSLGGGQGWEKLFF. The CDR3 coding sequence is TGTGCCAGCAGCCTCGGTGGGGGACAGGGGTGGGAAAAACTGTTTTTT.

The V gene is TRBV11-2, the J gene TRBJ1-1; D gene unclear. Germline CDR1 and CDR2: SGHAT and FQNNGV. The V gene lost 0 bases and the J gene lost 1 base, with 9 bases spanning the gap. CDR3 length: 15 amino acids. CDR3 coding DNA: TGTGCCAGCAGCTTAGATTTAGCAGCGAACACTGAAGCTTTCTTT. The encoded protein is CASSLDLAANTEAFF.

The chain links TRBV28 to TRBJ1-5, with D perhaps TRBD1 (6 bases). The CDR3 contains 15 residues. V lost 3 bases and J 4 bases, leaving 13 bases between the germline ends. Per the germline V gene, CDR1 is MDHEN and CDR2 is SYDVKM. Written as DNA, the CDR3 is TGTGCCAGCAGTTTTTTACAGGGTCTAAATCAGCCCCAGCATTTT. This gives the protein CASSFLQGLNQPQHF.

The chain is built from TRBV19 and TRBJ1-1; 11 bases map to TRBD1. The CDR3 consists of 14 residues. Germline V gives CDR1 LNHDA, CDR2 SQIVND (reference sequence). V lost 7 bases and J lost 3; bases outside the gene matches: 4. CDR3 DNA: TGTGCCAGTACCCCGGACAGGGGGCACACTGAAGCTTTCTTT. It specifies CASTPDRGHTEAFF.

The V call is TRBV27, the J call TRBJ1-1, with TRBD1 identical over 8 bases. The CDR3 covers 18 residues. Germline CDR1 reads MNHEY; CDR2 reads SMNVEV (reference sequence). Trimming removed 8 bases from V and 2 bases from J; junction bases left unmatched: 19. This chain's CDR3 is CASQGVEDREMENTEAFF. The CDR3 nucleotides read TGTGCCAGCCAAGGGGTAGAGGACAGGGAGATGGAAAACACTGAAGCTTTCTTT.

The chain recombines TRBV25-1 with TRBJ2-2; tentatively, D is TRBD2 (6 bases). Trimming pared 7 bases from V and 3 bases from J, leaving 18 bases between. The germline V gene has CDR1 MGHDK and CDR2 SYGVNS. The CDR3 runs 16 residues. CDR3 sequence reads: CASIPGGDFYTGELFF. The CDR3 bases are TGTGCCAGCATTCCCGGGGGAGATTTTTACACCGGGGAGCTGTTTTTT.

The chain carries TRBV20-1 and TRBJ1-5; D gene ambiguous. Trimming took off 4 bases at V and 6 bases at J, with 7 bases between the two ends. The V gene's germline CDR1 is DFQATT and CDR2 SNEGSKA (reference sequence). The CDR3 contains 11 residues. The CDR3 reads CSAIDGQPQHF. The DNA for the CDR3 is TGCAGTGCTATTGACGGTCAGCCCCAGCATTTT.

V is TRBV6-5 and J is TRBJ2-7, with TRBD2 identical over 8 bases. V shed 7 bases and J 0 bases; nucleotides not matched to a gene: 5. This CDR3 is built from 14 residues. CDR1 is MNHEY and CDR2 is SVGAGI in the germline V gene. The CDR3 nucleotides read TGTGCCAGCACGTGGGCGGGAGGCTCCTACGAGCAGTACTTC. It codes for CASTWAGGSYEQYF.

To note about this clone: An end of the junction does not agree with germline; a read error may underlie this. The chain links TRBV2 to TRBJ2-7; no firm D call. Germline values: CDR1 SNHLY, CDR2 FYNNEI. The CDR3 has 10 residues. This CDR3 reads CASSSFEQYF. In DNA, the CDR3 is TGTGCCAGCAGTTCCTTCGAGCAGTACTTC.

The V call is TRBV7-9, the J call TRBJ1-2; TRBD1 aligns across 7 bases. V was pared by 5 bases and J by 2 bases, with 8 bases of the junction left unmatched. The CDR3 runs 15 residues. Germline V gene lookup returns CDR1 SEHNR and CDR2 FQNEAQ (reference sequence). The CDR3, as DNA: TGTGCCAGCAGCCCTCATCAGGGGGGAAACTATGGCTACACCTTC. Amino acids: CASSPHQGGNYGYTF.

Here the CDR3 DNA reads TGTGCCAGCAGCTTGGCAGGGGCAGATACGCAGTATTTT. This encodes CASSLAGADTQYF. This chain joins TRBV7-9 and TRBJ2-3; tentative D call: TRBD1 (6 bases). Germline CDR1 and CDR2: SEHNR and FQNEAQ (reference sequence). Trimming shortened V by 3 bases and J by 4 bases, and 8 bases separated the two germline ends. CDR3 length: 13 amino acids.

V gene TRBV10-1 combines with J gene TRBJ1-1; TRBD1 agrees at 7 bases. This CDR3 spans 13 amino acids. Germline assignment: CDR1 WNHNN and CDR2 SYGVQD (reference sequence). Trimming removed 6 bases from V and 3 bases from J; junction bases left unmatched: 4. CDR3 sequence: CASRTGWDTEAFF. The CDR3 DNA reads as TGCGCCAGCAGGACAGGGTGGGACACTGAAGCTTTCTTT.

The rearrangement links TRBV6-4 to TRBJ2-1, with 11 bases identical to TRBD2. Germline V CDR1 and CDR2: MRHNA, SNTAGT. J was trimmed by 7 bases and V by 6 bases; bases with no gene match: 11. The CDR3 runs 16 residues. For the CDR3, the DNA is TGTGCCAGCAGCCTTGGACTAGCGGGTGGGGTGAATGAGCAGTTCTTC. Its translation: CASSLGLAGGVNEQFF.

The rearrangement links TRBV20-1 to TRBJ2-2; TRBD2 matches 7 bases. V dropped 3 bases and J dropped 1; count of bases not matched to a gene: 5. The CDR3 loop spans 15 amino acids. CDR1 is DFQATT and CDR2 is SNEGSKA in the germline V gene (reference sequence). Written as DNA, the CDR3 is TGCAGTGCTAGTGGCGGGAGAGGGAACACCGGGGAGCTGTTTTTT. Protein: CSASGGRGNTGELFF.

This CDR3 is CASSQVAGGRGNEQFF. CDR3 nucleotide sequence: TGTGCCAGCAGCCAAGTGGCGGGAGGGCGTGGCAATGAGCAGTTCTTC. The rearrangement joins TRBV14 to TRBJ2-1; 9 nucleotides agree with TRBD2. V gave up 1 base and J gave up 6 bases; unmatched junction bases: 7. Germline CDR1 reads SGHDN; CDR2 reads FVKESK. The CDR3 has 16 residues.

This clone has a handful of counts. The J gene is TRBJ2-1, the V gene TRBV19, with D perhaps matching TRBD2 (6 bases). Trimming stripped 7 bases from V and 8 bases from J, with 24 bases between. CDR3 length: 16 amino acids. Germline-derived CDR1 and CDR2 are LNHDA and SQIVND (reference sequence). Written as DNA, the CDR3 is TGTGCCAGTAATCGAATCTGGGCTAGCGCGAGCGATGAGCAGTTCTTC. Encoded protein: CASNRIWASASDEQFF.

This chain uses TRBV21-1 with TRBJ1-1; TRBD1 was called by the table and not checked on the DNA. TRBV21-1 represents a pseudogene. The CDR3 contains 15 residues. CDR3: CASTQVEPLNTEAFF. The CDR3 nucleotides are TGTGCCAGCACCCAGGTAGAACCTTTGAACACTGAAGCTTTCTTT.

V usage is TRBV6-1 and J usage is TRBJ2-3; D is possibly TRBD1 (5 bases). The germline V gene encodes CDR1 MNHNS and CDR2 SASEGT. V was cut by 3 bases and J by 5 bases, with 12 bases left in between. There are 14 residues in the CDR3. The CDR3 region has the DNA TGTGCCAGCAGTGATCTACAGGATATAGATACGCAGTATTTT. The encoded protein is CASSDLQDIDTQYF.

The rearrangement links TRBV3-1 (or the pseudogene TRBV3-2) to TRBJ2-3; 8 bases match TRBD2. After removal of 4 bases from V and 0 bases from J, the junction contained 6 bases not matched to a gene. This CDR3 has 16 residues. Germline CDR1 reads LGHDT; CDR2 reads YNNKEL (reference sequence). For the CDR3, the DNA is TGTGCCAGCAGCCCGCTAGCGGGCGCTAGCACAGATACGCAGTATTTT. This translates into CASSPLAGASTDTQYF.

The V call is TRBV10-3, the J call TRBJ2-2, with D possibly being TRBD1 (5 bases). The CDR3 runs 15 residues. CDR1 and CDR2 (germline): ENHRY, SYGVKD. The V end was cut by 6 bases, the J end by 1 base, with 12 bases between. The CDR3 DNA is TGTGCCATCAGACCTCTTACAGGGAACACCGGGGAGCTGTTTTTT. Residues: CAIRPLTGNTGELFF.

CDR3 sequence: CASTSRTSGAGEQYF. The CDR3 coding sequence is TGTGCCAGCACTTCCAGGACTAGCGGAGCGGGTGAGCAGTACTTC. The chain recombines TRBV5-4 with TRBJ2-7; 10 bases are a match to TRBD2. V lost 6 bases to trimming and J lost 7 bases; unmatched junction nucleotides: 13. The CDR3 contains 15 residues. Germline-derived CDR1 and CDR2 are SGHNT and YYREEE (reference sequence).

This chain links TRBV11-2 with TRBJ2-5; 9 bases agree with TRBD2. The J segment lost 5 bases and the V segment lost 6 bases, leaving 13 bases of the junction unmatched. CDR3 length: 16 residues. Germline V CDR1 and CDR2: SGHAT, FQNNGV. This CDR3 is CASSPSPGLAGETQYF. DNA for the CDR3: TGTGCCAGCAGTCCGAGCCCGGGACTAGCTGGGGAGACCCAGTACTTC. The variable domain in full, completed from reference TRBV11-2 and TRBJ2-5, reads EAGVAQSPRYKIIEKRQSVAFWCNPISGHATLYWYQQILGQGPKLLIQFQNNGVVDDSQLPKDRFSAERLKGVDSTLKIQPAKLEDSAVYLCASSPSPGLAGETQYFGPGTRLLVL.

Turning to this clone: This CDR3 is also generated by other DNA sequences in the sample. The J gene is TRBJ2-7, the V gene TRBV5-1; 7 bases agree with TRBD1. CDR3 length: 14 amino acids. Germline-derived CDR1 and CDR2 are SGHRS and YFSETQ. With V trimmed by 3 bases and J by 1 base, 4 bases remained unmatched. The CDR3 loop reads CASSSGTASYEQYF. The CDR3 region has the DNA TGCGCCAGCAGCTCCGGGACAGCTTCCTACGAGCAGTACTTC.

CDR3 region: CASSFTGRVSTEAFF. In DNA, the CDR3 is TGTGCCAGCAGCTTTACCGGGAGGGTGAGCACTGAAGCTTTCTTT. The chain uses TRBV7-9 and TRBJ1-1, with unresolved D. V lost 3 bases, J lost 4 bases, and 15 bases lay in between. Per the germline V gene, CDR1 is SEHNR and CDR2 is FQNEAQ (reference sequence). The CDR3 runs to 15 residues.

CDR3 residues: CASTQGGSNQPQHF. CDR3 in DNA: TGTGCCAGCACCCAAGGGGGTAGCAATCAGCCCCAGCATTTT. The chain has TRBV6-6 and TRBJ1-5; the D gene is possibly TRBD1 (6 bases). CDR3 length: 14 residues. Trimming removed 7 bases from V and 0 bases from J, with 10 bases in between. Germline V lookup: CDR1 MNHNY, CDR2 SVGAGI (reference sequence).

J is TRBJ1-2 and V is TRBV28; D is unresolved. This CDR3 region has 12 residues. The V end lost 5 bases, the J end lost 5 bases, and 9 bases lay between the germline ends. Germline CDR1 is MDHEN and CDR2 is SYDVKM. In nucleotides, the CDR3 is TGTGCCAGCAGTCAAGGCGGGTATGGCTACACCTTC. This sequence encodes CASSQGGYGYTF.

V and J are TRBV11-2 and TRBJ1-1, with 10 bases lining up with TRBD1. The germline V gene has CDR1 SGHAT and CDR2 FQNNGV. V shed 6 bases, J shed 6 bases, and the junction held 10 bases outside the gene matches. The CDR3 runs 15 residues. CDR3 in DNA: TGTGCCAGCAGACTATATCGACAGGGGGCGCCTGAAGCTTTCTTT. Amino acids: CASRLYRQGAPEAFF.

This chain joins TRBV30 and TRBJ2-1; 15 bases are a match to TRBD2. The CDR3 consists of 14 residues. V shed 4 bases and J 10 bases; nucleotides not matched to a gene: 5. Looked up from germline, CDR1 is GTSNPN and CDR2 is SVGIG (reference sequence). For the CDR3, the DNA is TGTGCCTGGATTGGACTAGCGGGAGGGGTAGAGCAGTTCTTC. This codes for CAWIGLAGGVEQFF.